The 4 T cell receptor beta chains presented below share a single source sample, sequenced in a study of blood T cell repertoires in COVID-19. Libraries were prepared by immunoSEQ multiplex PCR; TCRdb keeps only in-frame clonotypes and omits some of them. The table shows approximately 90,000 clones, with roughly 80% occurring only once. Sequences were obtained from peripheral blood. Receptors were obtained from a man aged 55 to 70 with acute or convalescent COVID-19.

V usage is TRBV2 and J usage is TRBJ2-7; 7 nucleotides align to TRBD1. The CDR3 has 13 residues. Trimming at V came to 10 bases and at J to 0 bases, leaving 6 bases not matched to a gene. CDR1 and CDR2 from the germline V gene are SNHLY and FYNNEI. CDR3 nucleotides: TGTGCCACCGCGACAGGGATCTCCTACGAGCAGTACTTC. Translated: CATATGISYEQYF.

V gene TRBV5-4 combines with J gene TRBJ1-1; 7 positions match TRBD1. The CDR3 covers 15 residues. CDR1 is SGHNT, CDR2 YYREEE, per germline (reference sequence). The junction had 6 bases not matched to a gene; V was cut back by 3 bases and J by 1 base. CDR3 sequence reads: CASSSRTGKNTEAFF. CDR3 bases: TGTGCCAGCAGCTCCCGGACAGGAAAGAACACTGAAGCTTTCTTT.

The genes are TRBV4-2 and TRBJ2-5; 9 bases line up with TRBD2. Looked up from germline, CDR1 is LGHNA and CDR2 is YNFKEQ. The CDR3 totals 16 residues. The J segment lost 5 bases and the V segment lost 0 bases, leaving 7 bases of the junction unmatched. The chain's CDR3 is CASSQEWREGLETQYF. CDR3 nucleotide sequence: TGTGCCAGCAGCCAAGAATGGCGGGAGGGCCTGGAGACCCAGTACTTC.

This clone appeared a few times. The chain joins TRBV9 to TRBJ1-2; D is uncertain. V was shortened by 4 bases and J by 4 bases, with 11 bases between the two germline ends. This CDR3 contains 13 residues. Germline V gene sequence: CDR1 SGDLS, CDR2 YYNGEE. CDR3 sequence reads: CASSPTEFYGYTF. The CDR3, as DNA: TGTGCCAGCAGCCCCACAGAGTTCTATGGCTACACCTTC.